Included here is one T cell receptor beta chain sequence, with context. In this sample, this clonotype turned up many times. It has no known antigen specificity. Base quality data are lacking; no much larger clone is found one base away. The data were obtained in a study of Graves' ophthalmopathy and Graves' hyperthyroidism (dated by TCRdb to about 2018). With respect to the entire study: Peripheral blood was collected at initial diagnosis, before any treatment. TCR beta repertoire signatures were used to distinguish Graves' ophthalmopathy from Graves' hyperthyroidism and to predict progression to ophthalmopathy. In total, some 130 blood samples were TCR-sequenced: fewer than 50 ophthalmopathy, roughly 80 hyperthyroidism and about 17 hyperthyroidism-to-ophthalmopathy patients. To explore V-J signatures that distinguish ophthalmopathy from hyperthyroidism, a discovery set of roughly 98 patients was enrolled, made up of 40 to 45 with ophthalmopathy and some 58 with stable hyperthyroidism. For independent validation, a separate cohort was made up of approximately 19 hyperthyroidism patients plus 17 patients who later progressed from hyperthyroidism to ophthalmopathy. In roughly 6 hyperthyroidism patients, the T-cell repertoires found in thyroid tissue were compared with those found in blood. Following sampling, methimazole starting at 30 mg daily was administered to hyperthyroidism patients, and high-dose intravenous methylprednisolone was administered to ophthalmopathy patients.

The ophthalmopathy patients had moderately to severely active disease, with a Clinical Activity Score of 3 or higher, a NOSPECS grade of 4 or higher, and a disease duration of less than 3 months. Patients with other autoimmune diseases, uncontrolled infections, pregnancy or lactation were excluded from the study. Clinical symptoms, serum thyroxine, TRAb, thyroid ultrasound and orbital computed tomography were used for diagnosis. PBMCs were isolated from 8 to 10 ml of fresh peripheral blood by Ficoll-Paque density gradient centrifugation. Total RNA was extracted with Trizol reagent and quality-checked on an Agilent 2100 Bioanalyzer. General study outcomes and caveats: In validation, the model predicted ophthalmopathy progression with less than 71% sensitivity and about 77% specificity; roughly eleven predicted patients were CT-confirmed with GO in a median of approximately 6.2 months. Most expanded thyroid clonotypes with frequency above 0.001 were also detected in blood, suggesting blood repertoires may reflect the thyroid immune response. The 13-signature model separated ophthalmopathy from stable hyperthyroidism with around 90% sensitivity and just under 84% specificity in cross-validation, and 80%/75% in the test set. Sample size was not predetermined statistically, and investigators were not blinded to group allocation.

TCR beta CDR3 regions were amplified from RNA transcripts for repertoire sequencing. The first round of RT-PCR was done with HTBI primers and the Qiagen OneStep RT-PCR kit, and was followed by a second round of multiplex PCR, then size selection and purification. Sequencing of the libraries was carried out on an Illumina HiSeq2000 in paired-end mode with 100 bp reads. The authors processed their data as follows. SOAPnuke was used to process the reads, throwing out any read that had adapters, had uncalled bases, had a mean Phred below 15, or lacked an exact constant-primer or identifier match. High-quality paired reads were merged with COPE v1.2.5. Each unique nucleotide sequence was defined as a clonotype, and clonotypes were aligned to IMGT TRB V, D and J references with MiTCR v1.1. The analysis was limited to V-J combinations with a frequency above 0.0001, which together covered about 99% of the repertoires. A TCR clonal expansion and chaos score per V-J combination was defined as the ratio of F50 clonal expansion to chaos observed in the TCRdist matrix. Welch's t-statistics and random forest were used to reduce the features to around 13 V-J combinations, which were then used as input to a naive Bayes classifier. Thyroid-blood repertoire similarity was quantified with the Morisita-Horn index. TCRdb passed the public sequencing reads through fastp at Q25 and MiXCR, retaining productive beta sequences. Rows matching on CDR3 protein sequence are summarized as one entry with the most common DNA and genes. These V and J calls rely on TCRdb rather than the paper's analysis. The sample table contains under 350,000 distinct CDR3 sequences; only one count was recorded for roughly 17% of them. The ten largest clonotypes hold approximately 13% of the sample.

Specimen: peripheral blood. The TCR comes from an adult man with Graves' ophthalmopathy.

CDR3 reads: CASRPGQENQPQHF. The nucleotide sequence reads TGTGCCAGCAGGCCCGGACAGGAAAATCAGCCCCAGCATTTT. The rearrangement combines TRBV27 with TRBJ1-5, and 7 junction bases match TRBD1. Its CDR3 holds 14 amino acids, cysteine through phenylalanine. Only CDR3 DNA is held: 42 bases, read in frame from base 1. V is trimmed back by 6 bases and J by 4 bases, and the junction contains 6 bases that no gene match accounts for. Per the germline V gene (reference sequence), MNHEY is the CDR1 and SMNVEV is the CDR2.